The rows below give T cell receptor beta chains drawn from one sample of a study of CD8 T cells in ankylosing spondylitis. TCRdb fed the 5' RACE reads into MiXCR, producing one record per CDR3 protein. The repertoire has 340,000 or so distinct CDR3 sequences, roughly 14% of them found once; the top ten carry around 0.99%. Sequenced material: blood, either unsorted or a sorted T cell fraction (not recorded which). The receptors here all came from a male donor with ankylosing spondylitis or in good health (not recorded which). Each CDR3 is given with its conserved first and last residue. Fields, in order: D gene, CDR3 length, clone size, V gene, J gene, CDR3 DNA, CDR3 protein. D genes are given only for firm matches. Rows give clone size only sometimes, using once, few, many, or a class for an expanded clone.

D gene: .; CDR3 length: 17; clone size: few; V gene: TRBV4-1; J gene: TRBJ2-3; CDR3 DNA: TGCGCCAGCAGCCAAGATCCAGGTGATTGGAGGGCAGATACGCAGTATTTT; CDR3 protein: CASSQDPGDWRADTQYF
D gene: .; CDR3 length: 14; clone size: .; V gene: TRBV29-1; J gene: TRBJ2-3; CDR3 DNA: TGCAGCGTTGAAGAGAACAGAAGGACAGATACGCAGTATTTT; CDR3 protein: CSVEENRRTDTQYF
D gene: TRBD2; CDR3 length: 16; clone size: .; V gene: TRBV20-1; J gene: TRBJ2-5; CDR3 DNA: TGCAGTGCCCAAGGGGCTAGCGGAGGAGGGGAAGAGACCCAGTACTTC; CDR3 protein: CSAQGASGGGEETQYF
D gene: .; CDR3 length: 13; clone size: .; V gene: TRBV5-1; J gene: TRBJ1-1; CDR3 DNA: TGCGCCAGCAGCTCGGACGGGACACTCGAAGCTTTCTTT; CDR3 protein: CASSSDGTLEAFF
D gene: .; CDR3 length: 14; clone size: few; V gene: TRBV7-8; J gene: TRBJ1-5; CDR3 DNA: TGTGCCAGCAGCCTAAGCGTTGGCAATCAGCCCCAGCATTTT; CDR3 protein: CASSLSVGNQPQHF
D gene: .; CDR3 length: 14; clone size: .; V gene: TRBV20-1; J gene: TRBJ2-6; CDR3 DNA: TGCAGTGCGACAGACAGTTCTGGGGCCAACGTCCTGACTTTC; CDR3 protein: CSATDSSGANVLTF
D gene: TRBD1; CDR3 length: 15; clone size: .; V gene: TRBV7-9; J gene: TRBJ1-4; CDR3 DNA: TGTGCCAGCAGCCGAGAGACAGGGGAAAGGGAAAAACTGTTTTTT; CDR3 protein: CASSRETGEREKLFF
D gene: TRBD1; CDR3 length: 16; clone size: few; V gene: TRBV20-1; J gene: TRBJ2-6; CDR3 DNA: TGCAGTGCTAGAGAACAGGGGTGGTCTGGGGCCAACGTCCTGACTTTC; CDR3 protein: CSAREQGWSGANVLTF
D gene: .; CDR3 length: 14; clone size: .; V gene: TRBV5-1; J gene: TRBJ1-2; CDR3 DNA: TGCGCCAGCAGCTTGGAGGGGATAGGCTATGGCTACACCTTC; CDR3 protein: CASSLEGIGYGYTF
D gene: .; CDR3 length: 13; clone size: .; V gene: TRBV20-1; J gene: TRBJ2-5; CDR3 DNA: TGCAGTGCTAGAGGCTTAGCGGAGAGCCCCCAGTACTTC; CDR3 protein: CSARGLAESPQYF
D gene: TRBD2; CDR3 length: 15; clone size: .; V gene: TRBV6-1; J gene: TRBJ2-7; CDR3 DNA: TGTGCCAGCAGTCGCGAGGGACTATCATCCTACGAGCAGTACTTC; CDR3 protein: CASSREGLSSYEQYF
D gene: .; CDR3 length: 11; clone size: few; V gene: TRBV2; J gene: TRBJ2-7; CDR3 DNA: TGTGCCAGCAGTGCAGGGGATGAGCAGTACTTC; CDR3 protein: CASSAGDEQYF
D gene: .; CDR3 length: 12; clone size: few; V gene: TRBV7-2; J gene: TRBJ2-7; CDR3 DNA: TGTGCCAGCAGCCCCTCCGCCTACGAGCAGTACTTC; CDR3 protein: CASSPSAYEQYF
D gene: TRBD2; CDR3 length: 16; clone size: few; V gene: TRBV5-6; J gene: TRBJ2-3; CDR3 DNA: TGTGCCAGCAGCTTGTCTGCGGGGGGGCTCACAGATACGCAGTATTTT; CDR3 protein: CASSLSAGGLTDTQYF
D gene: .; CDR3 length: 13; clone size: few; V gene: TRBV20-1; J gene: TRBJ1-5; CDR3 DNA: TGCAGTGCTAGCCACAGGGTCAATCAGCCCCAGCATTTT; CDR3 protein: CSASHRVNQPQHF
D gene: .; CDR3 length: 16; clone size: .; V gene: TRBV20-1; J gene: TRBJ2-7; CDR3 DNA: TGCAGTGCTAGAGATCGCGTTGGCAGAGAATTCTACGAGCAGTACTTC; CDR3 protein: CSARDRVGREFYEQYF
D gene: TRBD1; CDR3 length: 13; clone size: many; V gene: TRBV25-1; J gene: TRBJ1-2; CDR3 DNA: TGTGCCAGCCTACCAGGACAGGGGAGAGGCTACACCTTC; CDR3 protein: CASLPGQGRGYTF
D gene: TRBD1; CDR3 length: 15; clone size: .; V gene: TRBV3-1; J gene: TRBJ2-7; CDR3 DNA: TGTGCCAGCAGCCAAGTTTACGGACAGGGGAGCGAGCAGTACTTC; CDR3 protein: CASSQVYGQGSEQYF
D gene: TRBD2; CDR3 length: 13; clone size: many; V gene: TRBV29-1; J gene: TRBJ2-7; CDR3 DNA: TGCAGCGCCTCTAGCGGAAACTCCTACGAGCAGTACTTC; CDR3 protein: CSASSGNSYEQYF
D gene: TRBD2; CDR3 length: 15; clone size: .; V gene: TRBV20-1; J gene: TRBJ2-5; CDR3 DNA: TGCAGTGCTAGGGATTTAGCGGGACTCCAAGAGACCCAGTACTTC; CDR3 protein: CSARDLAGLQETQYF
D gene: .; CDR3 length: 13; clone size: many; V gene: TRBV29-1; J gene: TRBJ2-1; CDR3 DNA: TGCAGCGTTGACAAGACAGTCTACAATGAGCAGTTCTTC; CDR3 protein: CSVDKTVYNEQFF
D gene: TRBD1; CDR3 length: 15; clone size: .; V gene: TRBV5-1; J gene: TRBJ2-1; CDR3 DNA: TGCGCCAGCAGCTTGGGGGACAGGAACTACAATGAGCAGTTCTTC; CDR3 protein: CASSLGDRNYNEQFF
D gene: .; CDR3 length: 14; clone size: .; V gene: TRBV5-1; J gene: TRBJ2-3; CDR3 DNA: TGCGCCAGCAGCGGCGGTCAGAGCACAGATACGCAGTATTTT; CDR3 protein: CASSGGQSTDTQYF
D gene: .; CDR3 length: 13; clone size: .; V gene: TRBV15; J gene: TRBJ2-2; CDR3 DNA: TGTGCCACCAGCAGAGATACCACCGGGGAGCTGTTTTTT; CDR3 protein: CATSRDTTGELFF
D gene: .; CDR3 length: 16; clone size: many; V gene: TRBV12-3/TRBV12-4; J gene: TRBJ1-1; CDR3 DNA: TGTGCCAGCAGTTTGGGCCAGGGAGGGAGGTGGACTGAAGCTTTCTTT; CDR3 protein: CASSLGQGGRWTEAFF
D gene: .; CDR3 length: 12; clone size: few; V gene: TRBV7-2; J gene: TRBJ1-2; CDR3 DNA: TGTGCCAGCAGTCTCGGGTTGTGGGGCTACACCTTC; CDR3 protein: CASSLGLWGYTF
D gene: TRBD2; CDR3 length: 15; clone size: .; V gene: TRBV7-6; J gene: TRBJ2-5; CDR3 DNA: TGTGCCAGCAGCTGGATAGCGGGAGTGGAAGAGACCCAGTACTTC; CDR3 protein: CASSWIAGVEETQYF
D gene: .; CDR3 length: 15; clone size: many; V gene: TRBV12-3/TRBV12-4; J gene: TRBJ2-3; CDR3 DNA: TGTGCCAGCAGCCCGGGCCTCTCTCCCACAGATACGCAGTATTTT; CDR3 protein: CASSPGLSPTDTQYF
D gene: .; CDR3 length: 14; clone size: .; V gene: TRBV6-1; J gene: TRBJ2-3; CDR3 DNA: TGTGCCAGCAGTGAAGGAGACCACACAGATACGCAGTATTTT; CDR3 protein: CASSEGDHTDTQYF
D gene: .; CDR3 length: 12; clone size: .; V gene: TRBV20-1; J gene: TRBJ2-4; CDR3 DNA: TGCAGTGCTAGCGGGGCTAAAAACATTCAGTACTTC; CDR3 protein: CSASGAKNIQYF
D gene: TRBD1; CDR3 length: 14; clone size: .; V gene: TRBV19; J gene: TRBJ1-2; CDR3 DNA: TGTGCCAGTAGGGACAGGGGGCGCGAAGATGGCTACACCTTC; CDR3 protein: CASRDRGREDGYTF
D gene: TRBD2; CDR3 length: 18; clone size: .; V gene: TRBV12-3/TRBV12-4; J gene: TRBJ2-3; CDR3 DNA: TGTGCCAGCAGTTTCGGGACTAGATCCATCTCCAGCACAGATACGCAGTATTTT; CDR3 protein: CASSFGTRSISSTDTQYF
D gene: .; CDR3 length: 13; clone size: .; V gene: TRBV29-1; J gene: TRBJ2-1; CDR3 DNA: TGCAGCGTTCGGAAGAGCTCCTACAATGAGCAGTTCTTC; CDR3 protein: CSVRKSSYNEQFF
D gene: .; CDR3 length: 14; clone size: .; V gene: TRBV3-1; J gene: TRBJ2-7; CDR3 DNA: TGTGCCAGCAGCCAAGCCCTTCGGGACACTTGGCAGTACTTC; CDR3 protein: CASSQALRDTWQYF
D gene: .; CDR3 length: 12; clone size: few; V gene: TRBV2; J gene: TRBJ2-7; CDR3 DNA: TGTGCCAGCAGTGAACCTCCCTACGAGCAGTACTTC; CDR3 protein: CASSEPPYEQYF
D gene: .; CDR3 length: 16; clone size: few; V gene: TRBV25-1; J gene: TRBJ2-1; CDR3 DNA: TGTGCCAGCAGTGACCCTCCAACGCGTCGGTCGAATGAGCAGTTCTTC; CDR3 protein: CASSDPPTRRSNEQFF
D gene: TRBD1; CDR3 length: 13; clone size: .; V gene: TRBV20-1; J gene: TRBJ2-7; CDR3 DNA: TGCAGTGCTCAGACAGGGAATTCCTACGAGCAGTACTTC; CDR3 protein: CSAQTGNSYEQYF
D gene: .; CDR3 length: 13; clone size: few; V gene: TRBV7-9; J gene: TRBJ1-1; CDR3 DNA: TGTGCCAGCAGCTTTGGGGCAGGGTGGGGAGCTTTCTTT; CDR3 protein: CASSFGAGWGAFF
D gene: .; CDR3 length: 16; clone size: few; V gene: TRBV12-5; J gene: TRBJ1-6; CDR3 DNA: TGTGCTAGTGGTGAAGGGCTGAGCTCCTATAATTCACCCCTCCACTTT; CDR3 protein: CASGEGLSSYNSPLHF
D gene: .; CDR3 length: 12; clone size: .; V gene: TRBV29-1; J gene: TRBJ2-5; CDR3 DNA: TGCAGCGTTGACGGACGGTTGGAGACCCAGTACTTC; CDR3 protein: CSVDGRLETQYF
D gene: .; CDR3 length: 15; clone size: few; V gene: TRBV5-6; J gene: TRBJ2-2; CDR3 DNA: TGTGCCAGCAGCTTGGGGGTTCTGAACACCGGGGAGCTGTTTTTT; CDR3 protein: CASSLGVLNTGELFF
D gene: .; CDR3 length: 12; clone size: .; V gene: TRBV20-1; J gene: TRBJ2-7; CDR3 DNA: TGCAGTGCCGGCCTTACCGGCGACGAGCAGTACTTC; CDR3 protein: CSAGLTGDEQYF
D gene: TRBD1; CDR3 length: 15; clone size: .; V gene: TRBV29-1; J gene: TRBJ1-5; CDR3 DNA: TGCAGCGTCAAGGGGGGACAGGAGGGTAATCAGCCCCAGCATTTT; CDR3 protein: CSVKGGQEGNQPQHF
D gene: .; CDR3 length: 16; clone size: few; V gene: TRBV10-3; J gene: TRBJ2-2; CDR3 DNA: TGTGCCATCAGCGGTGCGGTGAGGACGAACACCGGGGAGCTGTTTTTT; CDR3 protein: CAISGAVRTNTGELFF
D gene: .; CDR3 length: 11; clone size: .; V gene: TRBV20-1; J gene: TRBJ2-3; CDR3 DNA: TGCAGTGCTAGAGATAGTCAAGCGCAGTATTTT; CDR3 protein: CSARDSQAQYF
D gene: TRBD2; CDR3 length: 14; clone size: .; V gene: TRBV30; J gene: TRBJ2-5; CDR3 DNA: TGTGCCTGGATGGGAGGGAGCCTGCGAGAGACCCAGTACTTC; CDR3 protein: CAWMGGSLRETQYF
D gene: TRBD2; CDR3 length: 16; clone size: .; V gene: TRBV5-1; J gene: TRBJ2-7; CDR3 DNA: TGCGCCAGCAGCTCTTCGGATGGCGGGAGGTCCCACGAGCAGTACTTC; CDR3 protein: CASSSSDGGRSHEQYF
D gene: TRBD1; CDR3 length: 14; clone size: .; V gene: TRBV5-1; J gene: TRBJ2-1; CDR3 DNA: TGCGCCAGCAGCTTCGGACAGGGGCACAATGAGCAGTTCTTC; CDR3 protein: CASSFGQGHNEQFF
D gene: TRBD1; CDR3 length: 16; clone size: few; V gene: TRBV6-2/TRBV6-3; J gene: TRBJ2-3; CDR3 DNA: TGTGCCAGCAGAAAGGATTTAGGGACAGGCACAGATACGCAGTATTTT; CDR3 protein: CASRKDLGTGTDTQYF
D gene: TRBD1; CDR3 length: 12; clone size: .; V gene: TRBV20-1; J gene: TRBJ2-7; CDR3 DNA: TGCAGTACAACAGGGGGCGGCTACGAGCAGTACTTC; CDR3 protein: CSTTGGGYEQYF
D gene: TRBD1; CDR3 length: 16; clone size: .; V gene: TRBV14; J gene: TRBJ2-3; CDR3 DNA: TGTGCCAGCAGCCCAACCCGGGACAGGGGAACAGATACGCAGTATTTT; CDR3 protein: CASSPTRDRGTDTQYF
D gene: .; CDR3 length: 15; clone size: many; V gene: TRBV11-2; J gene: TRBJ2-5; CDR3 DNA: TGTGCCAGCAGCTTAGATCAAGGAGACCGGGAGACCCAGTACTTC; CDR3 protein: CASSLDQGDRETQYF
D gene: .; CDR3 length: 13; clone size: .; V gene: TRBV4-1; J gene: TRBJ1-1; CDR3 DNA: TGCGCCAGCAGCCAAGAGAGGGTGACAGAAGCTTTCTTT; CDR3 protein: CASSQERVTEAFF
D gene: .; CDR3 length: 18; clone size: few; V gene: TRBV7-8; J gene: TRBJ1-5; CDR3 DNA: TGTGCCAGCAGCCCCCGAAGCCCGACACCGATATACAATCAGCCCCAGCATTTT; CDR3 protein: CASSPRSPTPIYNQPQHF